These 17 T cell receptor beta chains share one sample of origin, sequenced in a study of OX40 agonist ivuxolimab in advanced cancers. Here immunoSEQ multiplex PCR was the method, and the copy in TCRdb shows in-frame clones only, minus some. The sample consists of approximately 81,000 clones, approximately 81% of them appearing once. The source was CD4+ or CD8+ T cells sorted from blood, collected in a trial of the OX40 agonist ivuxolimab. Source of these receptors: an adult with an advanced solid tumor such as melanoma, head and neck, liver or kidney cancer.

The chain links TRBV6-5 to TRBJ1-1, with D possibly being TRBD1 (5 bases). This CDR3 has 16 residues. The germline V and J ends were trimmed by 0 bases and 1 base, with 12 bases remaining between them. The germline gives CDR1 MNHEY, CDR2 SVGAGI. CDR3 residues: CASSYSSGGKNTEAFF. DNA of the CDR3: TGTGCCAGCAGTTACTCGTCGGGGGGAAAGAACACTGAAGCTTTCTTT.

The chain is built from TRBV11-3 and TRBJ2-7; D gene ambiguous. Germline-derived CDR1 and CDR2 are SGHNT and YENEEA. Deletions cut 0 bases from V and 4 bases from J, with 13 bases between. CDR3 size: 15 residues. DNA for the CDR3: TGTGCCAGCAGCTTAGATTCCGGAAAAACATACGAGCAGTACTTC. This codes for CASSLDSGKTYEQYF.

This chain connects TRBV6-5 to TRBJ1-2; no definite D call. The CDR3 consists of 12 residues. Trimming removed 5 bases from V and 4 bases from J, with 8 bases in between. Germline V lookup: CDR1 MNHEY, CDR2 SVGAGI. This chain's CDR3 is CASSTPGYGYTF. The CDR3 bases are TGTGCCAGCAGTACCCCGGGCTATGGCTACACCTTC.

The rearrangement links TRBV4-2 to TRBJ1-1; D might be TRBD1 (5 bases). Germline CDR1 LGHNA, CDR2 YNFKEQ. The CDR3 totals 16 residues. V was clipped by 1 base and J by 0 bases, with 12 bases between them. CDR3 protein: CASSQAVTVLNTEAFF. The CDR3 bases are TGTGCCAGCAGCCAAGCCGTGACAGTCTTGAACACTGAAGCTTTCTTT.

The genes are TRBV5-6 and TRBJ2-7; D perhaps matches TRBD1 (6 bases). Germline assignment: CDR1 SGHDT and CDR2 YYEEEE. The CDR3 totals 15 residues. Trimming took off 2 bases at V and 2 bases at J, with 14 bases between the two ends. CDR3 sequence reads: CASSLQGLPPYEQYF. CDR3 DNA: TGTGCCAGCAGCTTACAGGGCCTCCCACCCTACGAGCAGTACTTC.

CDR3 in DNA: TGTGCCAGCAGTGCTCAAGGGGGCTATGGCTACACCTTC. Its protein is CASSAQGGYGYTF. The V gene is TRBV2, the J gene TRBJ1-2; possible D gene TRBD1, 6 bases. The CDR3 sequence is 13 residues long. The germline V gene encodes CDR1 SNHLY and CDR2 FYNNEI. Trimming removed 4 bases at V and 4 bases at J, with 10 bases between.

The V gene is TRBV13, the J gene TRBJ2-5; 9 nucleotides agree with TRBD2. CDR3 length: 16 amino acids. The trim removed 2 bases at V and 0 bases at J, leaving 4 bases unmatched. CDR1 is PRHDT and CDR2 is FYEKMQ in the germline V gene (reference sequence). The CDR3 loop is CASSLRLAGNQETQYF. The CDR3, as DNA: TGTGCCAGCAGCTTACGGCTAGCGGGGAACCAAGAGACCCAGTACTTC.

The V call is TRBV4-1, the J call TRBJ2-3; D might be TRBD2 (6 bases). V shed 3 bases and J shed 0 bases, with 13 bases lying between them. The germline gives CDR1 MGHRA, CDR2 YSYEKL. The CDR3 has 16 residues. CDR3 residues: CASSQIGLMSTDTQYF. DNA of the CDR3: TGCGCCAGCAGCCAGATAGGACTAATGAGCACAGATACGCAGTATTTT.

The chain is built from TRBV6-5 and TRBJ2-1; D possibly uses TRBD1 or TRBD2 (5 bases each). Germline V gives CDR1 MNHEY, CDR2 SVGAGI. The V and J ends lost 6 bases and 13 bases respectively, with 19 bases between them. CDR3 length: 13 residues. The CDR3 DNA reads TGTGCCAGCAGGTATTCCCAGGGTCGGGAACAGTTCTTC. This encodes CASRYSQGREQFF.

This chain links TRBV6-5 with TRBJ2-7; D uncertain. There are 15 residues in the CDR3. Germline V CDR1 and CDR2: MNHEY, SVGAGI. Trimming cost V 0 bases and J 3 bases, with 12 bases left between them. CDR3 residues: CASSYSIVGVYEQYF. The CDR3 bases are TGTGCCAGCAGTTACTCGATTGTTGGGGTCTACGAGCAGTACTTC.

V usage is TRBV6-1 and J usage is TRBJ2-5; possible D gene TRBD1, 5 bases. The V and J ends lost 0 bases and 2 bases respectively, with 13 bases between them. Germline values: CDR1 MNHNS, CDR2 SASEGT. This CDR3 is 16 amino acids long. CDR3 nucleotide sequence: TGTGCCAGCAGTGAAGCGTGGGGCATGGTTCAAGAGACCCAGTACTTC. Its protein product is CASSEAWGMVQETQYF.

The chain recombines TRBV11-3 with TRBJ1-1; D ambiguous. Germline-derived CDR1 and CDR2 are SGHNT and YENEEA. The CDR3 extends over 14 amino acids. V lost 4 bases, J lost 7 bases, and 16 bases lay in between. CDR3 residues: CASSSAKASYEAFF. DNA for the CDR3: TGTGCCAGCAGCTCGGCCAAAGCCAGTTATGAAGCTTTCTTT.

The J gene is TRBJ1-1, the V gene TRBV11-2; a possible D gene is TRBD1 (6 bases). CDR3 size: 14 residues. Trimming stripped 5 bases from V and 7 bases from J, with 17 bases between. CDR1 and CDR2 (germline): SGHAT, FQNNGV. The CDR3 DNA sequence: TGTGCCAGCAGCCCCGGCGCACAGGGTTATGAAGCTTTCTTT. Protein sequence: CASSPGAQGYEAFF. The full variable domain, with the rest looked up from reference TRBV11-2 and TRBJ1-1, is EAGVAQSPRYKIIEKRQSVAFWCNPISGHATLYWYQQILGQGPKLLIQFQNNGVVDDSQLPKDRFSAERLKGVDSTLKIQPAKLEDSAVYLCASSPGAQGYEAFFGQGTRLTVV.

The chain combines TRBV5-1 with TRBJ2-7; possible D gene TRBD1, 6 bases. In germline, CDR1 is SGHRS, CDR2 YFSETQ. V dropped 1 base and J dropped 3 bases, with 23 bases sitting between them. The CDR3 loop spans 18 amino acids. The CDR3 DNA reads TGCGCCAGCAGCTTGAACTATCTGACAGGCGCTAGCAGCTACGAGCAGTACTTC. Translated: CASSLNYLTGASSYEQYF.

This clone has just a few counts. V gene TRBV6-1 combines with J gene TRBJ1-4; 8 positions agree with TRBD1. Germline V gene data show CDR1 as MNHNS and CDR2 as SASEGT. V shed 8 bases and J 5 bases; nucleotides not matched to a gene: 1. The CDR3 has 12 amino acids. CDR3 sequence reads: CASGQGNEKLFF. DNA for the CDR3: TGTGCCAGCGGACAGGGAAATGAAAAACTGTTTTTT.

The chain's CDR3 is CASKPKIGTDTQYF. The CDR3 DNA follows: TGTGCCAGCAAGCCCAAAATCGGCACAGATACGCAGTATTTT. V gene TRBV5-4 combines with J gene TRBJ2-3; D not certain. The V and J ends lost 6 bases and 1 base respectively, with 12 bases between them. Germline values: CDR1 SGHNT, CDR2 YYREEE (reference sequence). The CDR3 length is 14 residues.

The chain carries TRBV6-5 and TRBJ2-5, with D possibly being TRBD1 (6 bases). CDR1 MNHEY and CDR2 SVGAGI come from the germline V gene. Trimming removed 6 bases from V and 5 bases from J, with 19 bases in between. The CDR3 loop spans 15 amino acids. The CDR3 reads CASRETGSGVETQYF. Here the CDR3 DNA reads TGTGCCAGCAGGGAAACAGGGAGTGGGGTCGAGACCCAGTACTTC.